Listed here are 31 T cell receptor beta chains from one sample, sequenced in a study of CD8 T cells in Susac syndrome. The RNA input was about 0.45 to 1 ug, and it was reverse transcribed with random hexamers. TCRdb fed the immunoSEQ multiplex PCR reads into MiXCR, producing one record per CDR3 protein. The data contain some 130,000 distinct CDR3 sequences, around 95% of them singletons. The material sequenced was CD8+ T cells from PBMCs. The receptors shown here come from a human donor with Susac syndrome.

Only one count was recorded for this clonotype. The chain links TRBV7-2 to TRBJ2-5; D is undetermined. The length of the CDR3 is 17 residues. V was shortened by 2 bases and J by 5 bases, with 21 bases between the two germline ends. Germline loops: CDR1 SGHTA, CDR2 FQGNSA. In DNA, the CDR3 is TGTGCCAGCAGCTTATATACAGCCTACCCCCAGGTGGAGACCCAGTACTTC. Encoded protein: CASSLYTAYPQVETQYF.

CDR3 sequence reads: CASSQGPRGYTF. In DNA form, the CDR3 reads TGTGCCAGCAGCCAGGGACCGCGGGGCTACACCTTC. The chain employs TRBV5-4 and TRBJ1-2; maybe TRBD1 (5 bases). The CDR3 contains 12 residues. Germline CDR1 and CDR2: SGHNT and YYREEE (reference sequence). V shed 4 bases and J shed 8 bases, with 12 bases lying between them. The complete variable domain, with remaining parts taken from reference TRBV5-4 and TRBJ1-2, reads ETGVTQSPTHLIKTRGQQVTLRCSSQSGHNTVSWYQQALGQGPQFIFQYYREEENGRGNFPPRFSGLQFPNYSSELNVNALELDDSALYLCASSQGPRGYTFGSGTRLTVV.

This rearrangement joins TRBV5-1 to TRBJ1-4; maybe TRBD1 (6 bases). Trimming cost V 4 bases and J 7 bases, with 17 bases left between them. Germline V lookup: CDR1 SGHRS, CDR2 YFSETQ. CDR3 size: 15 residues. In DNA, the CDR3 is TGCGCCAGCAGCCAAAGGGGGTCCGGTGGTGAAAAACTGTTTTTT. Its translation: CASSQRGSGGEKLFF.

The V call is TRBV7-9, the J call TRBJ2-7; tentatively, D is TRBD2 (6 bases). The germline V gene has CDR1 SEHNR and CDR2 FQNEAQ (reference sequence). Deletions cut 4 bases from V and 6 bases from J, with 13 bases between. The CDR3 is 13 amino acids. CDR3 coding DNA: TGTGCCAGCAGCTGGGCTAGCGCCCCCGAGCAGTACTTC. It specifies CASSWASAPEQYF.

This chain joins TRBV27 and TRBJ2-7; TRBD1 aligns across 7 bases. CDR1 MNHEY and CDR2 SMNVEV come from the germline V gene (reference sequence). The CDR3 is 14 amino acids. CDR3 DNA: TGTGGGCGGATCTGCACAGGGGTATCCTACGAGCAGTACTTC. Protein product: CGRICTGVSYEQYF.

The chain recombines TRBV29-1 with TRBJ2-1; TRBD2 aligns across 10 bases. Germline V gives CDR1 SQVTM, CDR2 ANQGSEA. The CDR3 extends over 16 amino acids. Trimming cost V 5 bases and J 0 bases; bases outside gene matches: 7. In DNA, the CDR3 is TGCAGCGTTTCCGGGACTAGCGCAGACTCCTACAATGAGCAGTTCTTC. Its translation is CSVSGTSADSYNEQFF.

The chain recombines TRBV3-1 with TRBJ2-5; unclear D gene. The V and J ends lost 4 bases and 5 bases respectively, with 11 bases between them. CDR3 length: 13 amino acids. CDR1 is LGHDT, CDR2 YNNKEL, per germline (reference sequence). The CDR3 sequence is CASSLIRAETQYF. The CDR3 DNA reads TGTGCCAGCAGCCTGATCCGGGCGGAGACCCAGTACTTC.

The chain links TRBV9 to TRBJ1-1; unclear D gene. Germline V lookup: CDR1 SGDLS, CDR2 YYNGEE. Trimming stripped 4 bases from V and 6 bases from J, with 13 bases between. The CDR3 totals 13 residues. The CDR3 sequence is CASSLRTEAEAFF. The CDR3 DNA follows: TGTGCCAGCAGCCTACGGACCGAGGCTGAAGCTTTCTTT.

The chain recombines TRBV4-1 with TRBJ2-5, with D perhaps TRBD2 (5 bases). The CDR3 runs 15 residues. Trimming took off 0 bases at V and 11 bases at J, with 19 bases between the two ends. Germline V CDR1 and CDR2: MGHRA, YSYEKL. The CDR3 is CASSQDYGLNMGQYF. The CDR3 nucleotides are TGCGCCAGCAGCCAAGATTACGGACTCAATATGGGGCAGTACTTC.

This sequence joins TRBV29-1 and TRBJ1-2; D gene unclear. V gave up 3 bases and J gave up 4 bases, with 12 bases separating them. Germline V gene data show CDR1 as SQVTM and CDR2 as ANQGSEA. The CDR3 has 13 amino acids. The CDR3 reads CSVDNGSGYGYTF. Written as DNA, the CDR3 is TGCAGCGTTGATAATGGCAGCGGCTATGGCTACACCTTC.

CDR3 residues: CASSYPGRSSMYF. The CDR3, as DNA: TGTGCCAGCAGTTACCCGGGGCGGAGTAGCATGTACTTC. This chain joins TRBV6-5 and TRBJ2-7; possibly TRBD1 or TRBD2 for D (5 bases each). The CDR3 has 13 amino acids. V was pared by 2 bases and J by 12 bases, with 17 bases between. From germline, CDR1 is MNHEY and CDR2 SVGAGI.

The chain employs TRBV9 and TRBJ2-7; the D is unclear. CDR3 length: 14 residues. Trimming shortened V by 0 bases and J by 2 bases, and 9 bases separated the two germline ends. Germline CDR1 is SGDLS and CDR2 is YYNGEE. The DNA for the CDR3 is TGTGCCAGCAGCGTAGCTAGTTCCCCCTACGAGCAGTACTTC. Protein product: CASSVASSPYEQYF.

The rearrangement joins TRBV6-5 to TRBJ2-7, with a tentative D call TRBD1 (6 bases). The V gene lost 2 bases and the J gene lost 0 bases, with 11 bases spanning the gap. The CDR3 sequence is 15 residues long. The V gene's germline CDR1 is MNHEY and CDR2 SVGAGI. CDR3 amino acids: CASSYGPGDSYEQYF. Written as DNA, the CDR3 is TGTGCCAGCAGTTACGGGCCAGGGGACTCCTACGAGCAGTACTTC.

The chain couples TRBV20-1 to TRBJ2-7; a weak D match, TRBD2 (6 bases). From germline, CDR1 is DFQATT and CDR2 SNEGSKA (reference sequence). CDR3 length: 14 amino acids. Between the trimmed V and J ends, which lost 1 base and 7 bases, there was a span of 17 bases. The CDR3 loop reads CSARVSLGDLEQYF. In DNA form, the CDR3 reads TGCAGTGCTAGAGTTAGCTTGGGGGACTTGGAGCAGTACTTC.

The rearrangement joins TRBV29-1 to TRBJ2-1; 7 nucleotides match TRBD1. The CDR3 consists of 13 residues. The germline V gene has CDR1 SQVTM and CDR2 ANQGSEA. V gave up 8 bases and J gave up 5 bases; unmatched junction bases: 9. The CDR3 loop reads CSTWTGDDNEQFF. DNA of the CDR3: TGCAGCACCTGGACAGGTGATGACAATGAGCAGTTCTTC.

The CDR3 DNA reads as TGTGCCAGCAGCTTGAAGTTCGTGGGGCAGGGTGGCACCGGGGAGCTGTTTTTT. As protein: CASSLKFVGQGGTGELFF. The chain couples TRBV5-6 to TRBJ2-2; tentatively, D is TRBD1 (5 bases). Germline V gives CDR1 SGHDT, CDR2 YYEEEE. The CDR3 runs to 18 residues. The V gene lost 1 base and the J gene lost 4 bases, with 20 bases spanning the gap.

The J gene is TRBJ2-7, the V gene TRBV7-6; D gene ambiguous. The CDR3 length is 14 residues. The V gene lost 4 bases and the J gene lost 0 bases, with 10 bases spanning the gap. The germline V gene encodes CDR1 SGHVS and CDR2 FNYEAQ. This chain's CDR3 is CASSSDLTSYEQYF. Written as DNA, the CDR3 is TGTGCCAGCAGCTCAGATCTGACCTCCTACGAGCAGTACTTC.

The V and J genes are TRBV20-1 and TRBJ2-1, with 10 nucleotides matching TRBD2. Germline V gives CDR1 DFQATT, CDR2 SNEGSKA (reference sequence). Trimming cost V 8 bases and J 4 bases; bases outside gene matches: 11. CDR3 size: 15 residues. CDR3 nucleotide sequence: TGCAGTAGAATTCTAGCGGGAGATTTGTACAATGAGCAGTTCTTC. As protein: CSRILAGDLYNEQFF.

This chain uses TRBV25-1 with TRBJ2-1; tentative D call: TRBD2 (5 bases). There are 15 residues in the CDR3. Germline CDR1 MGHDK, CDR2 SYGVNS. Trimming stripped 3 bases from V and 4 bases from J, with 13 bases between. This CDR3 reads CASSDGSNWYNEQFF. As DNA, the CDR3 is TGTGCCAGCAGTGATGGGAGTAACTGGTACAATGAGCAGTTCTTC. The entire variable domain, with the rest obtained from reference TRBV25-1 and TRBJ2-1, is as follows: EADIYQTPRYLVIGTGKKITLECSQTMGHDKMYWYQQDPGMELHLIHYSYGVNSTEKGDLSSESTVSRIRTEHFPLTLESARPSHTSQYLCASSDGSNWYNEQFFGPGTRLTVL.

In DNA form, the CDR3 reads TGTGCCAGCAGCTCCCAAGTCGGGGCGGGAGGGCCGAACTCCCTTGAGCAGTTCTTC. Encoded protein: CASSSQVGAGGPNSLEQFF. This chain joins TRBV9 and TRBJ2-1; 9 nucleotides match TRBD2. This CDR3 is built from 19 residues. Trimming took 4 bases from V and 9 from J; bases not matched to a gene: 23. Germline values: CDR1 SGDLS, CDR2 YYNGEE. Complete variable domain (other parts from reference TRBV9 and TRBJ2-1): DSGVTQTPKHLITATGQRVTLRCSPRSGDLSVYWYQQSLDQGLQFLIQYYNGEERAKGNILERFSAQQFPDLHSELNLSSLELGDSALYFCASSSQVGAGGPNSLEQFFGPGTRLTVL.

The chain is built from TRBV10-3 and TRBJ2-7; 7 nucleotides agree with TRBD1. Germline V lookup: CDR1 ENHRY, CDR2 SYGVKD. After removal of 0 bases from V and 2 bases from J, the junction contained 7 bases not matched to a gene. The CDR3 has 16 residues. CDR3 DNA sequence: TGTGCCATCAGTGAGTCGGGACAGCAGGGACCCTACGAGCAGTACTTC. This encodes CAISESGQQGPYEQYF.

Written as DNA, the CDR3 is TGTGCCAGCAGCTTGTCACGTGGGGAGCAGTTCTTC. Its protein is CASSLSRGEQFF. V gene TRBV5-6 combines with J gene TRBJ2-1; the D is unclear. CDR1 SGHDT and CDR2 YYEEEE come from the germline V gene. The ends were cut back, 1 base at V and 10 bases at J, with 9 bases in the middle. This CDR3 region has 12 residues.

The CDR3 reads CASSQEPGSGLYEQYF. CDR3 nucleotide sequence: TGTGCCAGCAGCCAAGAGCCAGGTAGCGGACTCTACGAGCAGTACTTC. The chain combines TRBV3-1 with TRBJ2-7; TRBD2 is a possible D gene (6 bases). Germline loops: CDR1 LGHDT, CDR2 YNNKEL (reference sequence). V lost 0 bases and J lost 3, with 15 bases in between. The CDR3 consists of 16 residues.

The V and J genes are TRBV9 and TRBJ2-7, with 10 bases fitting TRBD2. The CDR3 has 16 amino acids. J lost 5 bases, V lost 5 bases, and 13 bases had no gene match. Germline CDR1 and CDR2: SGDLS and YYNGEE. CDR3 residues: CASRGRSSGSNDEQYF. The CDR3 DNA follows: TGTGCCAGCAGGGGACGATCTAGCGGGAGCAACGACGAGCAGTACTTC.

The J gene is TRBJ2-2, the V gene TRBV9; TRBD1 matches at 7 bases. V dropped 4 bases and J dropped 3; count of bases not matched to a gene: 9. Germline loops: CDR1 SGDLS, CDR2 YYNGEE. CDR3 length equals 16 residues. In nucleotides, the CDR3 is TGTGCCAGCAGCCCATCATCCCAGGGGGACACCGGGGAGCTGTTTTTT. Translating gives CASSPSSQGDTGELFF. Based on the CDR3 plus reference TRBV9 and TRBJ2-2, the full variable domain is DSGVTQTPKHLITATGQRVTLRCSPRSGDLSVYWYQQSLDQGLQFLIQYYNGEERAKGNILERFSAQQFPDLHSELNLSSLELGDSALYFCASSPSSQGDTGELFFGEGSRLTVL.

This sequence joins TRBV7-9 and TRBJ2-7, with D perhaps TRBD2 (5 bases). Germline assignment: CDR1 SEHNR and CDR2 FQNEAQ (reference sequence). This CDR3 is 14 amino acids long. V was cut by 4 bases and J by 1 base, with 11 bases left in between. This CDR3 reads CASSSPERSYEQYF. CDR3 DNA sequence: TGTGCCAGCAGCTCCCCAGAGCGGTCCTACGAGCAGTACTTC.

In its sample, this clonotype was seen once. This sequence joins TRBV12-3 or TRBV12-4 and TRBJ2-1; D is tentatively TRBD1 or TRBD2 (5 bases each). There are 13 residues in the CDR3. V was clipped by 7 bases and J by 4 bases, with 11 bases between them. CDR3 bases: TGTGCCAGCAAGCAGGGCGGGTACAATGAGCAGTTCTTC. Translation gives CASKQGGYNEQFF.

The chain has TRBV12-5 and TRBJ1-5; TRBD1 is a possible D gene (5 bases). CDR1 and CDR2 from the germline V gene are LGHNT and FRNRAP. This CDR3 is 14 amino acids long. The V and J ends lost 8 bases and 5 bases respectively, with 16 bases between them. CDR3 protein: CASTRGGFDQPQHF. CDR3 sequence (DNA): TGTGCTAGTACCCGGGGGGGTTTCGATCAGCCCCAGCATTTT.

This chain joins TRBV29-1 and TRBJ2-1; TRBD1 agrees at 8 bases. The CDR3 loop spans 20 amino acids. Germline V gene sequence: CDR1 SQVTM, CDR2 ANQGSEA. J gave up 0 bases and V 3 bases, and 19 bases lay outside the gene matches. CDR3 protein: CSVDPGQGPEWWSSYNEQFF. In DNA form, the CDR3 reads TGCAGCGTTGACCCTGGACAGGGCCCGGAATGGTGGAGCTCCTACAATGAGCAGTTCTTC.

The rearrangement uses TRBV20-1 and TRBJ2-1; 10 bases are shared with TRBD1. After removal of 6 bases from V and 2 bases from J, the junction contained 7 bases not matched to a gene. The V gene's germline CDR1 is DFQATT and CDR2 SNEGSKA (reference sequence). CDR3 length: 15 residues. CDR3 nucleotide sequence: TGCAGTGCCACGCGGGACAGGGGAACCTACAATGAGCAGTTCTTC. This translates into CSATRDRGTYNEQFF.

The J gene is TRBJ2-5, the V gene TRBV14; 8 bases are shared with TRBD1. CDR1 is SGHDN, CDR2 FVKESK, per germline. CDR3 length: 17 residues. V was clipped by 3 bases and J by 4 bases; unmatched bases: 13. The CDR3 DNA reads as TGTGCCAGCAGCCAGAAGGGACAGGTCATTTCCCTAGAGACCCAGTACTTC. Translated: CASSQKGQVISLETQYF.